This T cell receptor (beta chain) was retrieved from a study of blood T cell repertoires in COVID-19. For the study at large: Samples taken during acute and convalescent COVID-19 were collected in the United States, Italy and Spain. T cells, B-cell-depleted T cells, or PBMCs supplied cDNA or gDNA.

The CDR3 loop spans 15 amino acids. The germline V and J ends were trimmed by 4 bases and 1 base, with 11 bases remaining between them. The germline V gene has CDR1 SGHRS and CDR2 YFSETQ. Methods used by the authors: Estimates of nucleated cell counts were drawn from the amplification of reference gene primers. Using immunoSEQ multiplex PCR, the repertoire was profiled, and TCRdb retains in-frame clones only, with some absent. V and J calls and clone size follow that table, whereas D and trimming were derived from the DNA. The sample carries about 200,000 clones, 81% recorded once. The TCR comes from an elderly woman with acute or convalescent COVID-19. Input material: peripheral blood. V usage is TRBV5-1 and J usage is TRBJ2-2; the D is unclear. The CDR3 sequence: CASSPPVGNTGELFF. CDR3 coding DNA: TGCGCCAGCAGCCCACCGGTCGGGAACACCGGGGAGCTGTTTTTT.